This T cell receptor (beta chain) was identified during a study of vaccination and CD4 T cells after COVID-19. As to treatment: approximately 9-day PBMC culture with coronavirus spike peptide pools or control peptides (ViraFEST assay). The junction had 14 bases not matched to a gene; V was cut back by 1 base and J by 3 bases. The CDR3 is made up of 17 amino acids. CDR1 DFQATT and CDR2 SNEGSKA come from the germline V gene (reference sequence). As for this clonotype: Its antigen is currently unknown.

Cultured CD4+ T cell DNA underwent sequencing with the Oncomine TCR Beta short-read assay. TCRdb re-called the PCR reads through MiXCR, storing one row per CDR3 protein. The data contain around 20,000 distinct CDR3 sequences, around two fifths of them singletons. The source is a human donor who had recovered from COVID-19. This sequence joins TRBV20-1 and TRBJ2-7, with 8 bases that match TRBD2. The sample taken for sequencing was CD4+ T cells from blood, cultured in vitro. CDR3: CSARGEGVAGMNYEQYF. The CDR3 nucleotides read TGCAGTGCTAGAGGGGAGGGGGTAGCGGGAATGAACTACGAGCAGTACTTC.